The 27 T cell receptor beta chains below all came from one sample that was sequenced in a study of blood T cell repertoires in COVID-19 (dated by TCRdb to about 2020). The library was produced with the immunoSEQ multiplex PCR assay. TCRdb retrieved this table from immuneACCESS and kept in-frame rearrangements only. Not all clones are present; in checked studies, unresolved V genes account for under half, and no reason is known for the remainder. The sample contains over 100,000 clones, around three quarters of them found a single time. The ten largest clones add up to around 3.9% of the sample. The sample consisted of peripheral blood. These receptors came from a woman of 80 years or more with acute or convalescent COVID-19.

The CDR3 DNA follows: TGTGCCACCAGCAGAGAAGGAGGGGACTATGGCTACACCTTC. It specifies CATSREGGDYGYTF. This chain uses TRBV15 with TRBJ1-2, with D perhaps TRBD1 (5 bases). This CDR3 contains 14 residues. V was cut by 0 bases and J by 3 bases, with 8 bases left in between. The germline V gene encodes CDR1 LNHNV and CDR2 YYDKDF (reference sequence).

This sequence joins TRBV7-2 and TRBJ2-4, with 8 bases identical to TRBD2. V lost 3 bases and J lost 0; bases outside the gene matches: 10. The CDR3 extends over 18 amino acids. Germline CDR1 is SGHTA and CDR2 is FQGNSA. This chain's CDR3 is CASSFSGTSAVAKNIQYF. For the CDR3, the DNA is TGTGCCAGCAGCTTTAGCGGGACCTCCGCTGTAGCCAAAAACATTCAGTACTTC.

The rearrangement uses TRBV5-4 and TRBJ1-2; tentative D call: TRBD1 (5 bases). The CDR3 has 15 residues. V was pared by 0 bases and J by 4 bases, with 13 bases between. Germline lookup yields CDR1 SGHNT and CDR2 YYREEE (reference sequence). The CDR3 here is CASSLARQSAYGYTF. For the CDR3, the DNA is TGTGCCAGCAGCTTGGCCCGACAGTCGGCCTATGGCTACACCTTC.

The J gene is TRBJ1-6, the V gene TRBV19; 8 bases align to TRBD1. Germline CDR1 and CDR2: LNHDA and SQIVND (reference sequence). Trimming cost V 10 bases and J 10 bases; bases outside gene matches: 6. This CDR3 has 12 amino acids. CDR3 coding DNA: TGTGCCACCCAGGGGACAGGATCACCCCTCCACTTT. As protein: CATQGTGSPLHF.

The V and J genes are TRBV9 and TRBJ1-1; TRBD1 matches 10 bases. Per the germline V gene, CDR1 is SGDLS and CDR2 is YYNGEE. This CDR3 is 13 amino acids long. The V segment lost 0 bases and the J segment 11 bases; nucleotides outside the gene matches: 4. The DNA of the CDR3 is TGTGCCAGCAGCGTAGCCCCGGGACAGGGGGCTTTCTTT. Encoded protein: CASSVAPGQGAFF.

The CDR3 nucleotides are TGTGCCAGCAGTTTTGGGCAACTTAACTATGGCTACACCTTC. It codes for CASSFGQLNYGYTF. The chain has TRBV28 and TRBJ1-2; no firm D call. The ends were cut back, 3 bases at V and 1 base at J, with 9 bases in the middle. Germline V gives CDR1 MDHEN, CDR2 SYDVKM. This CDR3 comprises 14 residues.

The V gene is TRBV30, the J gene TRBJ1-2, with D possibly being TRBD1 (6 bases). Germline V gene data show CDR1 as GTSNPN and CDR2 as SVGIG (reference sequence). The CDR3 contains 14 residues. The germline V and J ends were trimmed by 0 bases and 8 bases, with 16 bases remaining between them. CDR3 protein: CAWSVLRTVGGYTF. The CDR3 bases are TGTGCCTGGAGTGTACTAAGGACAGTCGGCGGCTACACCTTC.

This chain connects TRBV28 to TRBJ1-4, with D tentatively TRBD1 (6 bases). Germline loops: CDR1 MDHEN, CDR2 SYDVKM. This CDR3 region has 14 residues. V was pared by 5 bases and J by 11 bases, with 18 bases between. The CDR3 DNA sequence: TGTGCCAGCAGTCCTCCAGGGGCCCCCAGGAAACTGTTTTTT. It yields the protein CASSPPGAPRKLFF. Supplemented by reference TRBV28 and TRBJ1-4, the full variable domain reads DVKVTQSSRYLVKRTGEKVFLECVQDMDHENMFWYRQDPGLGLRLIYFSYDVKMKEKGDIPEGYSVSREKKERFSLILESASTNQTSMYLCASSPPGAPRKLFFGSGTQLSVL.

CDR3 region: CASSPSLVVPPDTQYF. In nucleotides, the CDR3 is TGTGCCAGCAGCCCGTCGCTAGTGGTTCCCCCAGATACGCAGTATTTT. J is TRBJ2-3 and V is TRBV7-2; D unresolved. V lost 5 bases, J lost 4 bases, and 19 bases lay in between. The CDR3 has 16 residues. Germline V gene data show CDR1 as SGHTA and CDR2 as FQGNSA. Filled out from reference TRBV7-2 and TRBJ2-3, the complete variable domain reads GAGVSQSPSNKVTEKGKDVELRCDPISGHTALYWYRQSLGQGLEFLIYFQGNSAPDKSGLPSDRFSAERTGGSVSTLTIQRTQQEDSAVYLCASSPSLVVPPDTQYFGPGTRLTVL.

In this sample, this clone turned up many times. The chain uses TRBV6-6 and TRBJ1-2, with 7 bases matching TRBD1. Germline CDR1 reads MNHNY; CDR2 reads SVGAGI (reference sequence). J lost 5 bases, V lost 5 bases, and 8 bases had no gene match. The CDR3 has 14 residues. The CDR3, as DNA: TGTGCCAGCAGTCCCACCGGGACAGATTATGGCTACACCTTC. Translated: CASSPTGTDYGYTF.

This chain joins TRBV7-9 and TRBJ2-1, with D possibly TRBD2 on 6 matching bases. Trimming took off 7 bases at V and 2 bases at J, with 9 bases between the two ends. Germline CDR1 and CDR2: SEHNR and FQNEAQ (reference sequence). There are 13 residues in the CDR3. The CDR3 spells CASTPGAYNEQFF. CDR3 sequence (DNA): TGTGCCAGCACCCCGGGAGCCTACAATGAGCAGTTCTTC. The complete variable domain, with remaining parts taken from reference TRBV7-9 and TRBJ2-1, reads DTGVSQNPRHKITKRGQNVTFRCDPISEHNRLYWYRQTLGQGPEFLTYFQNEAQLEKSRLLSDRFSAERPKGSFSTLEIQRTEQGDSAMYLCASTPGAYNEQFFGPGTRLTVL.

This clone was counted only a few times. The chain recombines TRBV3-1 (or the pseudogene TRBV3-2) with TRBJ1-6; 7 bases align to TRBD1. Germline V gene data show CDR1 as LGHDT and CDR2 as YNNKEL (reference sequence). This CDR3 has 14 amino acids. V lost 8 bases and J lost 5; bases outside the gene matches: 6. DNA of the CDR3: TGTGCCAGCGGAGACAGGGCCGATAATTCACCCCTCCACTTT. This encodes CASGDRADNSPLHF.

The chain recombines TRBV7-9 with TRBJ1-2; TRBD1 matches 7 bases. J lost 3 bases, V lost 6 bases, and 4 bases had no gene match. The CDR3 covers 13 residues. Germline values: CDR1 SEHNR, CDR2 FQNEAQ (reference sequence). The CDR3 nucleotides are TGTGCCAGCAGTAGAGACAGGGACTATGGCTACACCTTC. Translated: CASSRDRDYGYTF.

The chain links TRBV19 to TRBJ2-2; 7 bases map to TRBD1. Germline V lookup: CDR1 LNHDA, CDR2 SQIVND (reference sequence). V shed 3 bases, J shed 5 bases, and the junction held 18 bases outside the gene matches. This CDR3 spans 19 amino acids. The CDR3: CASSIRGSYRGLNTGELFF. CDR3 DNA: TGTGCCAGTAGTATCAGGGGGTCCTACAGGGGATTGAATACCGGGGAGCTGTTTTTT.

The rearrangement links TRBV24-1 to TRBJ2-1; D uncertain. The CDR3 is 13 residues long. Trimming pared 1 base from V and 5 bases from J, leaving 5 bases between. Germline-derived CDR1 and CDR2 are KGHDR and SFDVKD. The CDR3 DNA reads as TGTGCCACCAGTGATTTTGGCAACAATGAGCAGTTCTTC. Translating it yields CATSDFGNNEQFF.

The chain joins TRBV18 to TRBJ1-5, with D unresolved. From germline, CDR1 is KGHSH and CDR2 LQKENI. The CDR3 consists of 13 residues. The V and J ends lost 2 bases and 4 bases respectively, with 6 bases between them. CDR3 nucleotide sequence: TGTGCCAGCTCACCAGGGAGGAATCAGCCCCAGCATTTT. Residues: CASSPGRNQPQHF.

In this sample, this clone turned up once. This chain links TRBV7-2 with TRBJ2-3, with 10 bases lining up with TRBD1. Looked up from germline, CDR1 is SGHTA and CDR2 is FQGNSA. CDR3 size: 17 residues. Trimming at V came to 2 bases and at J to 6 bases, leaving 11 bases not matched to a gene. The DNA for the CDR3 is TGTGCCAGCAGCTTATCCATAGTGGGACAGGGGACGGATACGCAGTATTTT. This translates into CASSLSIVGQGTDTQYF.

In DNA form, the CDR3 reads TGTGCCAGCGGGGGACTAGCGGGGCAAGAGACCCAGTACTTC. Translating gives CASGGLAGQETQYF. The chain joins TRBV2 to TRBJ2-5, with 13 bases aligning to TRBD2. From germline, CDR1 is SNHLY and CDR2 FYNNEI. There are 14 residues in the CDR3. J lost 2 bases, V lost 8 bases, and 2 bases had no gene match. Looking up the rest from reference TRBV2 and TRBJ2-5 gives the full variable domain: EPEVTQTPSHQVTQMGQEVILRCVPISNHLYFYWYRQILGQKVEFLVSFYNNEISEKSEIFDDQFSVERPDGSNFTLKIRSTKLEDSAMYFCASGGLAGQETQYFGPGTRLLVL.

This clone was found a few times. The chain has TRBV3-1 (or the pseudogene TRBV3-2) and TRBJ2-5; D is undetermined. The CDR3 contains 12 residues. Trimming stripped 0 bases from V and 5 bases from J, with 4 bases between. The germline gives CDR1 LGHDT, CDR2 YNNKEL (reference sequence). The CDR3 DNA reads TGTGCCAGCAGCCAAGATGGCGAGACCCAGTACTTC. Encoded protein: CASSQDGETQYF.

The chain is built from TRBV7-9 and TRBJ1-6, with 7 bases lining up with TRBD1. The CDR3 has 13 residues. The V segment lost 8 bases and the J segment 7 bases; nucleotides outside the gene matches: 5. Germline V gives CDR1 SEHNR, CDR2 FQNEAQ (reference sequence). This CDR3 reads CASGGTANSPLHF. The CDR3 DNA sequence: TGTGCCAGCGGGGGGACAGCGAATTCACCCCTCCACTTT.

The chain carries TRBV7-3 and TRBJ2-1; a possible D gene is TRBD1 (6 bases). Germline lookup yields CDR1 SGHTA and CDR2 FQGTGA. V dropped 2 bases and J dropped 10 bases, with 9 bases sitting between them. The CDR3 is 12 amino acids. CDR3 bases: TGTGCCAGCAGCTTAGGACAGACCGAGCAGTTCTTC. Protein product: CASSLGQTEQFF.

The CDR3 here is CATSGLPPYNEQFF. As DNA, the CDR3 is TGTGCCACCAGTGGGCTCCCCCCCTACAATGAGCAGTTCTTC. The chain combines TRBV24-1 with TRBJ2-1; D is undetermined. The germline gives CDR1 KGHDR, CDR2 SFDVKD. Trimming took off 5 bases at V and 2 bases at J, with 9 bases between the two ends. The CDR3 has 14 amino acids.

The chain joins TRBV30 to TRBJ2-3, with 7 bases identical to TRBD2. After removal of 5 bases from V and 0 bases from J, the junction contained 2 bases not matched to a gene. Germline assignment: CDR1 GTSNPN and CDR2 SVGIG (reference sequence). The CDR3 contains 13 residues. This CDR3 reads CAWAGVSTDTQYF. CDR3 sequence (DNA): TGTGCCTGGGCGGGGGTGAGCACAGATACGCAGTATTTT.

The J gene is TRBJ1-2, the V gene TRBV19, with TRBD1 matching 8 bases. In germline, CDR1 is LNHDA, CDR2 SQIVND (reference sequence). The CDR3 totals 14 residues. The V and J ends lost 3 bases and 8 bases, in that order; junction bases with no gene match: 8. CDR3 nucleotide sequence: TGTGCCAGTAGTATGACAGGGGTTGAGCGCGGCTACACCTTC. Its protein is CASSMTGVERGYTF.

The rearrangement links TRBV7-8 to TRBJ2-5, with D possibly TRBD1 on 6 matching bases. There are 14 residues in the CDR3. Germline V gives CDR1 SGHVS, CDR2 FQNEAQ. V was cut by 1 base and J by 4 bases, with 10 bases left in between. CDR3 sequence (DNA): TGTGCCAGCAGCTTAGTAGGGGGACCAGAGACCCAGTACTTC. Amino acids: CASSLVGGPETQYF.

The chain has TRBV21-1 and TRBJ1-1. TRBV21-1 is labeled a pseudogene. CDR3 length: 15 residues. The CDR3 DNA is TGTGCCAGCAGCACGGACTTTGAGGAATGGGCTGAAGCTTTCTTT. It translates to CASSTDFEEWAEAFF.

This clone was seen only once. The rearrangement uses TRBV5-1 and TRBJ1-3; TRBD1 aligns across 7 bases. CDR1 is SGHRS, CDR2 YFSETQ, per germline. The CDR3 contains 14 residues. With V trimmed by 6 bases and J by 0 bases, 3 bases remained unmatched. The CDR3 spells CASTGTDSGNTIYF. For the CDR3, the DNA is TGCGCCAGCACCGGGACAGACTCTGGAAACACCATATATTTT.